This T cell receptor (beta chain) was captured in a study of blood T cell repertoires in COVID-19. Background on the study: PBMCs, B-cell-depleted T cells, or T cells were the source of the cDNA or gDNA that made up the material.

Data came from immunoSEQ multiplex PCR; TCRdb stores just in-frame clones and leaves some out. The sample has about 270,000 clones; roughly 85% are singletons. The V and J ends lost 6 bases and 5 bases respectively, with 13 bases between them. This CDR3 contains 13 residues. The rearrangement joins TRBV12-3 or TRBV12-4 to TRBJ1-1, with D uncertain. This clonotype originated in a woman aged 45-65 years with acute COVID-19. Material for sequencing was PBMCs or T cells enriched from blood (not recorded which). As DNA, the CDR3 is TGTGCCAGCAGCCAAACAGTTTCTACTGAAGCTTTCTTT. It specifies CASSQTVSTEAFF.